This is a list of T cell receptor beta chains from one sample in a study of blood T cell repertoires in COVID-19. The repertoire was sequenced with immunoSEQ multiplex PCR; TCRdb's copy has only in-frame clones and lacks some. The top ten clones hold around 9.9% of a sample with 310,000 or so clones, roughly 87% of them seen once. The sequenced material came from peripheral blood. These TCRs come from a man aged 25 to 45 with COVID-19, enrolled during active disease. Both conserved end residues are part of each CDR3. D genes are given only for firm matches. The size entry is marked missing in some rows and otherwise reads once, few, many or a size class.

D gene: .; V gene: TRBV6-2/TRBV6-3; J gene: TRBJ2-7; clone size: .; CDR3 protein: CASSYSGGQYF; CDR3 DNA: TGTGCCAGCAGTTACTCCGGGGGGCAGTACTTC
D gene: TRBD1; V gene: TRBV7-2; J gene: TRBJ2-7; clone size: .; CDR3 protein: CASTPGGSSYEQYF; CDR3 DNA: TGTGCCAGCACCCCAGGGGGCAGTTCCTACGAGCAGTACTTC
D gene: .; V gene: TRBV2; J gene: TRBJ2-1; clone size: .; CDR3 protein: CASGLDSSSYNEQFF; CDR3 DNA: TGTGCCAGCGGATTGGACTCGAGCTCCTACAATGAGCAGTTCTTC
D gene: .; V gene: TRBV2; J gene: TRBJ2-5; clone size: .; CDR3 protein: CASTILQQETQYF; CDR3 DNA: TGTGCCAGCACCATACTACAACAAGAGACCCAGTACTTC
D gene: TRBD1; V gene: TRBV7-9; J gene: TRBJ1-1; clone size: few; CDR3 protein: CASRTDRANSNTEAFF; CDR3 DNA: TGTGCCAGCAGAACGGACAGGGCCAATTCAAACACTGAAGCTTTCTTT
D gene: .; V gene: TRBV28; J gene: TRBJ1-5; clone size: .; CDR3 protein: CASSLSDQPQHF; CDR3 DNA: TGTGCCAGCAGTTTAAGCGATCAGCCCCAGCATTTT
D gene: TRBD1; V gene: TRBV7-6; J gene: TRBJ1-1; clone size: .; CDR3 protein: CASSVTTGIVGTAFF; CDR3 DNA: TGTGCCAGCAGCGTAACGACAGGGATCGTTGGGACAGCTTTCTTT
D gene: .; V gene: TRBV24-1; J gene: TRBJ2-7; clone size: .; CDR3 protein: CATSEGGGGYEQYF; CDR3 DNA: TGTGCCACCAGTGAGGGGGGCGGGGGCTACGAGCAGTACTTC
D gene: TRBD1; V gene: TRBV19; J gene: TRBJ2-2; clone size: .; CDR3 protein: CATDRGLGGELFF; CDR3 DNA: TGTGCCACAGACAGGGGCCTAGGCGGGGAGCTGTTTTTT
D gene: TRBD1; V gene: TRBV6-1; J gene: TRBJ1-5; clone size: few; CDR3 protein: CASSEVLAGGIQPQHF; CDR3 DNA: TGTGCCAGCAGTGAAGTGTTAGCAGGGGGCATTCAGCCCCAGCATTTT
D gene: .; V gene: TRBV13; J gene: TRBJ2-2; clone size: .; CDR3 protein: CASSVNTGTGELFF; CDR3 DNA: TGTGCCAGCAGCGTAAACACGGGGACCGGGGAGCTGTTTTTT
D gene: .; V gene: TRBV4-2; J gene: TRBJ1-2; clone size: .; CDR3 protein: CASSYTGYYGYTF; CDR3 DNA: TGTGCCAGCAGCTACACAGGGTACTATGGCTACACCTTC
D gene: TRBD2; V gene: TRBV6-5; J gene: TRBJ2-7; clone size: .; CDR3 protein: CASSYPTSGSYEQYF; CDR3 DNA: TGTGCCAGCAGTTACCCCACTAGCGGCTCCTACGAGCAGTACTTC
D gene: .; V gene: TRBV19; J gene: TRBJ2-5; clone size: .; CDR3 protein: CASSRGREATQYF; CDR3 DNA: TGTGCCAGTAGCCGTGGCAGGGAAGCGACCCAGTACTTC
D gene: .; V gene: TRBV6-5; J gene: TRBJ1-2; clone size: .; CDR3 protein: CASTLDWNYGYTF; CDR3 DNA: TGTGCCAGTACCCTAGACTGGAACTATGGCTACACCTTC
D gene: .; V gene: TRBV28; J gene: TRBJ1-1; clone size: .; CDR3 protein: CASSFNRKNTEAFF; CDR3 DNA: TGTGCCAGCAGTTTTAATAGAAAGAACACTGAAGCTTTCTTT
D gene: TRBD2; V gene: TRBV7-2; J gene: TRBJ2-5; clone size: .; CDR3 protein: CASSVSGTSQETQYF; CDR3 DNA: TGTGCCAGCAGCGTATCCGGGACTAGCCAAGAGACCCAGTACTTC
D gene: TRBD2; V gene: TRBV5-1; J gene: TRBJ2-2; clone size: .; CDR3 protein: CASSPTSGRLTGELFF; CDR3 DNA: TGCGCCAGCAGCCCGACTAGCGGGAGGTTGACCGGGGAGCTGTTTTTT
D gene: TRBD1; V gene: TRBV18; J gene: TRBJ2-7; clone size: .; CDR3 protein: CASSPSPGQNAYEQYF; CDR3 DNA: TGTGCCAGCTCACCATCCCCGGGACAGAACGCCTACGAGCAGTACTTC
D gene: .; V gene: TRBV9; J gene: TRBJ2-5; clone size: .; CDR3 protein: CASSVAGGALQETQYF; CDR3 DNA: TGTGCCAGCAGCGTAGCTGGCGGGGCGCTACAAGAGACCCAGTACTTC
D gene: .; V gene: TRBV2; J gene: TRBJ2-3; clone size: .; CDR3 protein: CASSYTDTQYF; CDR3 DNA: TGTGCCAGCAGTTACACAGATACGCAGTATTTT
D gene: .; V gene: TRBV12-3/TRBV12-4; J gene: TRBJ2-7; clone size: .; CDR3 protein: CASSSTASYEQYF; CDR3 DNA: TGTGCCAGCAGTTCGACAGCCTCCTACGAGCAGTACTTC
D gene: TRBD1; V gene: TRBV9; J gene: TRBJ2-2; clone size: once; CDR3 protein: CASRTQTGSGELFF; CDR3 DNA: TGTGCCAGCAGGACCCAGACAGGGTCCGGGGAGCTGTTTTTT
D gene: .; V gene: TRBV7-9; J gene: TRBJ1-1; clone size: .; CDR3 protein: CASSLARGFTGWGNTEAFF; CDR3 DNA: TGTGCCAGCAGCTTAGCGCGGGGATTCACAGGTTGGGGAAACACTGAAGCTTTCTTT
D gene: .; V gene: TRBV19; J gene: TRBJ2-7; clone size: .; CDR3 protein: CASRRSRDEQYF; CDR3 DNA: TGTGCCAGTAGGCGATCCCGGGACGAGCAGTACTTC
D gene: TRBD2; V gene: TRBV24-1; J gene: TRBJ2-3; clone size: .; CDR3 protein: CATSDLQPEKAGVRTDTQYF; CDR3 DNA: TGTGCCACCAGTGATTTGCAGCCGGAGAAAGCGGGAGTCCGCACAGATACGCAGTATTTT
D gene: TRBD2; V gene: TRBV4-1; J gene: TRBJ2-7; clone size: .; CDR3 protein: CASSQEGLAHYEQYF; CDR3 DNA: TGCGCCAGCAGCCAAGAGGGACTAGCGCATTACGAGCAGTACTTC
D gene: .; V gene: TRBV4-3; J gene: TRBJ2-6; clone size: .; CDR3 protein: CASSQEDSYSGANVLTF; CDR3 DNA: TGCGCCAGCAGCCAAGAGGACAGCTACTCTGGGGCCAACGTCCTGACTTTC
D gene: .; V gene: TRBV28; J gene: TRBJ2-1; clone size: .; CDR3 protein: CASSLFPRVDEQFF; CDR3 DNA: TGTGCCAGCAGTTTATTTCCCCGAGTCGATGAGCAGTTCTTC
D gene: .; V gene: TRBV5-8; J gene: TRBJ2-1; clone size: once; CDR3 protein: CASSHRGASYNEQFF; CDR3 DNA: TGTGCCAGCAGCCACCGCGGGGCCTCCTACAATGAGCAGTTCTTC
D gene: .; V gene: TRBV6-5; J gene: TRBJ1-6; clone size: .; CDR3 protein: CASRRGNSPLHF; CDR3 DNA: TGTGCCAGCAGGCGGGGCAATTCACCCCTCCACTTT
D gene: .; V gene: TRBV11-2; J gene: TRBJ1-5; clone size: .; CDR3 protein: CASSLEGGSNQPQHF; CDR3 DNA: TGTGCCAGCAGCTTAGAGGGGGGGAGCAATCAGCCCCAGCATTTT
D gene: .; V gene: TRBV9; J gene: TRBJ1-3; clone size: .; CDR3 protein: CASSPGEGVNTIYF; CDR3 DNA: TGTGCCAGCAGCCCAGGGGAGGGTGTGAACACCATATATTTT
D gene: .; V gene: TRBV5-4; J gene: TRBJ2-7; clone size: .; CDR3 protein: CASTKRAGVTYEQYF; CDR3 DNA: TGTGCCAGCACCAAACGGGCAGGGGTTACCTACGAGCAGTACTTC
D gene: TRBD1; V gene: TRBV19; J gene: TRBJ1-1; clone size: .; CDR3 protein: CASSIADRANTEAFF; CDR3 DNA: TGTGCCAGTAGTATAGCGGACAGGGCGAACACTGAAGCTTTCTTT
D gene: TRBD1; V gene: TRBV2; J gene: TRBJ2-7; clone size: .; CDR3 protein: CASSGGTGYEQYF; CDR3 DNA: TGTGCCAGCAGCGGTGGGACAGGGTACGAGCAGTACTTC
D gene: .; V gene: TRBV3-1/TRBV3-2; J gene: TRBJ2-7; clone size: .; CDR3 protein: CASSQAKSSASSYEQYF; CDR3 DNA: TGTGCCAGCAGCCAAGCTAAATCTAGCGCCAGCTCCTACGAGCAGTACTTC
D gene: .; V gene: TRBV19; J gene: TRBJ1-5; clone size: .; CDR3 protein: CASSFYGDSNQPQHF; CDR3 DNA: TGTGCCAGTAGTTTCTACGGTGATAGCAATCAGCCCCAGCATTTT
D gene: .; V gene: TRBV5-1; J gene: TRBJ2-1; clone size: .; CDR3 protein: CASSLASVREQFF; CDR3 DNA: TGCGCCAGCAGCTTAGCCTCGGTGCGAGAGCAGTTCTTC
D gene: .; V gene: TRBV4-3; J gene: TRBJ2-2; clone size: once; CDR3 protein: CASSLYTGNTGELFF; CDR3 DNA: TGCGCCAGCAGCCTGTATACAGGGAACACCGGGGAGCTGTTTTTT
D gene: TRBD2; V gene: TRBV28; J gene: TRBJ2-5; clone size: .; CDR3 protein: CASSLPVWGEGLMGTQYF; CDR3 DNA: TGTGCCAGCAGTTTACCGGTCTGGGGGGAGGGCCTGATGGGGACCCAGTACTTC